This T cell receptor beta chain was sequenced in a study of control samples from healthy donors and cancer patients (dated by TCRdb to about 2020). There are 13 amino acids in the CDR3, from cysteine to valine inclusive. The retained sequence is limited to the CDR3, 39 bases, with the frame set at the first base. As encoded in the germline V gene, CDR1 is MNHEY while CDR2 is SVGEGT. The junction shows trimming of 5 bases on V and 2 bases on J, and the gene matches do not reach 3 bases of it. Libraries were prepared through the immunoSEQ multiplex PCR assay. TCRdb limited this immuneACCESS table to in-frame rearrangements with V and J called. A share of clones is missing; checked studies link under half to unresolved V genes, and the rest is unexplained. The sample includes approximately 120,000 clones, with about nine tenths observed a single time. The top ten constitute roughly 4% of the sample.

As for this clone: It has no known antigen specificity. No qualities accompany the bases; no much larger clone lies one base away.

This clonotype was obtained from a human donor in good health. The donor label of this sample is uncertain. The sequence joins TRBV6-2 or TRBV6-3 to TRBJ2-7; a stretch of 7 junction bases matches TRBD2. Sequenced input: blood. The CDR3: CASSRGGAYEQYV. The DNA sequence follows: TGTGCCAGCAGTCGCGGGGGTGCCTACGAGCAGTACGTC.